Shown below are 24 T cell receptor beta chains from a single sample sequenced in a study of T-cell memory formation after mild COVID-19. TCRdb itself ran the 5' RACE reads through MiXCR, one entry per CDR3 protein. The sample has 400,000 or so distinct CDR3 sequences; approximately 20% are singletons. The specimen was PBMCs or a T cell subset sorted from them (not recorded which). The source is an adult woman who had mild COVID-19 (a few samples of this study predate the infection). Cell type and time point are not known.

V is TRBV3-1 and J is TRBJ2-3; TRBD2 aligns across 12 bases. This CDR3 is 16 amino acids long. Germline CDR1 LGHDT, CDR2 YNNKEL (reference sequence). The junction had 4 bases not matched to a gene; V was cut back by 4 bases and J by 2 bases. The DNA of the CDR3 is TGTGCCAGCAGCCCAACTAGCGGGGGGATCACAGATACGCAGTATTTT. It yields the protein CASSPTSGGITDTQYF.

The chain combines TRBV27 with TRBJ1-3, with 12 bases fitting TRBD1. CDR1 and CDR2 (germline): MNHEY, SMNVEV (reference sequence). V lost 8 bases and J lost 4; bases outside the gene matches: 3. This CDR3 has 14 residues. This chain's CDR3 is CASGDRGRGNTIYF. The DNA for the CDR3 is TGTGCCAGCGGGGACAGGGGGCGAGGAAACACCATATATTTT.

The rearrangement joins TRBV14 to TRBJ1-1; 8 nucleotides match TRBD1. Trimming removed 0 bases from V and 1 base from J; junction bases left unmatched: 16. This CDR3 is 20 amino acids long. Germline V CDR1 and CDR2: SGHDN, FVKESK. CDR3 sequence: CASSQDFRGGQGAWNTEAFF. The CDR3 DNA follows: TGTGCCAGCAGCCAAGATTTTCGGGGCGGCCAGGGGGCATGGAACACTGAAGCTTTCTTT.

This chain uses TRBV6-2 or TRBV6-3 with TRBJ2-7; 12 nucleotides align to TRBD2. Germline CDR1 MNHEY, CDR2 SVGEGT. The CDR3 covers 16 residues. The V gene end was trimmed by 7 bases and the J gene end by 3 bases; junction bases not matched to a gene: 10. In nucleotides, the CDR3 is TGTGCCAGCAAGGATCGGGGACTAGCGGGTCGCTACGAGCAGTACTTC. Amino acid sequence: CASKDRGLAGRYEQYF.

The chain joins TRBV12-3 or TRBV12-4 to TRBJ2-5; D tentatively fits TRBD1 or TRBD2 (5 bases each). The CDR3 is 14 amino acids. V was shortened by 3 bases and J by 5 bases, with 13 bases between the two germline ends. CDR3 sequence (DNA): TGTGCCAGCAGTTTGGGGACGCAAGGGGAGACCCAGTACTTC. It specifies CASSLGTQGETQYF.

Remarks on this clonotype: This is likely a read error, given that the CDR3 carries no conserved phenylalanine or tryptophan at its end. CDR3 in DNA: TGTGCCAGCAGCTTAGGACGCGCTTCCTACGAGCAGTACTTA. Residues: CASSLGRASYEQYL. The genes are TRBV7-8 and TRBJ2-7; D remains unclear. Trimming stripped 1 base from V and 1 base from J, with 8 bases between. CDR1 SGHVS and CDR2 FQNEAQ come from the germline V gene. The length of the CDR3 is 14 residues.

The chain combines TRBV27 with TRBJ2-7; the D is unclear. Trimming took 4 bases from V and 5 from J, leaving 12 bases between them. This CDR3 is 13 amino acids long. Germline values: CDR1 MNHEY, CDR2 SMNVEV (reference sequence). The CDR3 sequence: CASSSLGLDEQYF. CDR3 sequence (DNA): TGTGCCAGCAGTTCCCTTGGTTTGGACGAGCAGTACTTC.

The chain couples TRBV12-3 or TRBV12-4 to TRBJ2-5; maybe TRBD2 (6 bases). With 3 bases removed from V and 5 bases from J, the gap between germline ends came to 13 bases. This CDR3 is 14 amino acids long. The DNA for the CDR3 is TGTGCCAGCAGTTTCAGGACTACAAGTGAGACCCAGTACTTC. Protein sequence: CASSFRTTSETQYF.

There are a few counts of this clonotype. The rearrangement uses TRBV4-2 and TRBJ2-3, with 12 bases identical to TRBD2. V shed 2 bases and J 3 bases; nucleotides not matched to a gene: 3. CDR1 is LGHNA, CDR2 YNFKEQ, per germline. The CDR3 contains 16 residues. CDR3 bases: TGTGCCAGCAGCCAACCGACTAGCGGGGGAACAGATACGCAGTATTTT. This encodes CASSQPTSGGTDTQYF.

This clonotype was found many times. The chain links TRBV24-1 to TRBJ1-5; possibly TRBD1 for D (5 bases). Trimming cost V 6 bases and J 1 base, with 12 bases left between them. The length of the CDR3 is 15 residues. Germline V gene sequence: CDR1 KGHDR, CDR2 SFDVKD. The CDR3 loop is CATSPQGPSNQPQHF. CDR3 nucleotides: TGTGCCACCAGTCCCCAGGGCCCAAGCAATCAGCCCCAGCATTTT.

The V call is TRBV20-1, the J call TRBJ1-1; no definite D call. The CDR3 runs to 10 residues. Trimming removed 7 bases at V and 10 bases at J, with 13 bases between. The V gene's germline CDR1 is DFQATT and CDR2 SNEGSKA (reference sequence). CDR3 sequence (DNA): TGCAGTGGCTCTCGCTTTGGAGCTTTCTTT. Protein product: CSGSRFGAFF.

This clonotype was seen a few times. This chain joins TRBV19 and TRBJ1-2; no reliable D call. Trimming took 7 bases from V and 4 from J, leaving 22 bases between them. The CDR3 covers 16 residues. Germline V gene sequence: CDR1 LNHDA, CDR2 SQIVND (reference sequence). The CDR3 DNA sequence: TGTGCCAGTACTGCGACCCTCGCCGGGCCGAGCTATGGCTACACCTTC. It encodes CASTATLAGPSYGYTF.

This chain links TRBV4-1 with TRBJ2-3; D perhaps matches TRBD2 (6 bases). This CDR3 spans 18 amino acids. Germline V CDR1 and CDR2: MGHRA, YSYEKL. Trimming pared 3 bases from V and 3 bases from J, leaving 22 bases between. The CDR3 region is CASSHQVPRLGYTDTQYF. In DNA, the CDR3 is TGCGCCAGCAGCCATCAAGTGCCGAGACTAGGATATACAGATACGCAGTATTTT.

This clonotype showed up just once. CDR3 coding DNA: TGTGCCTGGAGGGCAACAGGCGCGAACACCGGGGAGCTGTTTTTT. Residues: CAWRATGANTGELFF. The V and J genes are TRBV30 and TRBJ2-2; D is possibly TRBD1 (5 bases). Trimming cost V 3 bases and J 0 bases, with 11 bases left between them. This CDR3 comprises 15 residues. The germline CDR1 and CDR2 sequences are GTSNPN and SVGIG (reference sequence).

This clonotype was observed a handful of times. The rearrangement joins TRBV29-1 to TRBJ1-1, with 7 nucleotides matching TRBD1. Per germline, CDR1 SQVTM and CDR2 ANQGSEA. This CDR3 region has 13 residues. The trim removed 5 bases at V and 2 bases at J, leaving 5 bases unmatched. CDR3 bases: TGCAGCGTTTCCACAGGGGTAAACACTGAAGCTTTCTTT. Translation gives CSVSTGVNTEAFF.

This clonotype has only a few counts. In nucleotides, the CDR3 is TGTGCCAGCAGCCAACGGGACGAAGAGACCCAGTACTTC. The encoded protein is CASSQRDEETQYF. The rearrangement uses TRBV4-2 and TRBJ2-5, with D perhaps TRBD1 or TRBD2 (5 bases each). Between the trimmed V and J ends, which lost 2 bases and 3 bases, there was a span of 7 bases. The CDR3 consists of 13 residues. Per germline, CDR1 LGHNA and CDR2 YNFKEQ.

This chain links TRBV21-1 with TRBJ2-6; TRBD1, the table's D call, lacks a check against the DNA. TRBV21-1 is an annotated pseudogene. The CDR3 runs to 16 residues. The CDR3 reads CASSKVDGTGANVLTF. DNA of the CDR3: TGTGCCAGCAGCAAAGTTGACGGGACCGGGGCCAACGTCCTGACTTTC.

The chain joins TRBV6-5 to TRBJ1-5; D gene ambiguous. Germline V gene lookup returns CDR1 MNHEY and CDR2 SVGAGI. This CDR3 has 12 residues. Deletions cut 5 bases from V and 4 bases from J, with 6 bases between. CDR3 coding DNA: TGTGCCAGCAGTCGGGAAAATCAGCCCCAGCATTTT. Protein product: CASSRENQPQHF.

V gene TRBV5-1 combines with J gene TRBJ1-4; no clear D. The germline V and J ends were trimmed by 4 bases and 2 bases, with 12 bases remaining between them. The CDR3 contains 15 residues. In germline, CDR1 is SGHRS, CDR2 YFSETQ. The CDR3 sequence: CASSPSRPTNEKLFF. CDR3 nucleotides: TGCGCCAGCAGCCCCTCTCGGCCTACTAATGAAAAACTGTTTTTT.

This clonotype occurred a few times. The gene calls are TRBV24-1 and TRBJ2-1; no clear D. The CDR3 spans 9 residues. V lost 10 bases, J lost 7 bases, and 4 bases lay in between. Looked up from germline, CDR1 is KGHDR and CDR2 is SFDVKD. CDR3 region: CATKNEQFF. CDR3 coding DNA: TGTGCCACTAAGAATGAGCAGTTCTTC.

This chain connects TRBV24-1 to TRBJ2-5, with a weak D call TRBD2 (7 bases). CDR3 length: 15 amino acids. Trimming took off 5 bases at V and 9 bases at J, with 21 bases between the two ends. Germline V gene sequence: CDR1 KGHDR, CDR2 SFDVKD. CDR3 sequence reads: CATSASFGGGEPQYF. The CDR3 DNA reads TGTGCCACCAGTGCCTCGTTCGGAGGGGGGGAGCCCCAGTACTTC.

The chain combines TRBV30 with TRBJ1-1; TRBD1 matches 10 bases. The trim removed 3 bases at V and 5 bases at J, leaving 6 bases unmatched. The CDR3 is made up of 14 amino acids. CDR1 is GTSNPN and CDR2 is SVGIG in the germline V gene (reference sequence). CDR3 sequence: CAWRFDRGLTEAFF. The DNA for the CDR3 is TGTGCCTGGAGATTCGACAGGGGGCTGACTGAAGCTTTCTTT.

This clonotype came up a few times. The chain is built from TRBV9 and TRBJ2-7; 8 bases align to TRBD2. Losses at the gene ends were 4 bases for V and 6 bases for J; bases not matched to a gene: 18. Germline V gene data show CDR1 as SGDLS and CDR2 as YYNGEE. CDR3 length: 17 residues. The CDR3 sequence is CASSPQPSGSAGAEQYF. CDR3 nucleotide sequence: TGTGCCAGCAGCCCTCAACCCAGCGGGAGCGCAGGAGCCGAGCAGTACTTC.

The V gene is TRBV18, the J gene TRBJ1-5; 12 bases match TRBD1. V was clipped by 5 bases and J by 0 bases; unmatched bases: 8. Germline V lookup: CDR1 KGHSH, CDR2 LQKENI. The CDR3 has 18 amino acids. The CDR3 loop is CASSLTGTGGNSNQPQHF. Here the CDR3 DNA reads TGTGCCAGCTCATTAACCGGGACAGGGGGCAATAGCAATCAGCCCCAGCATTTT.